The 18 T cell receptor beta chains presented below share a single source sample, sequenced in a study of T cells expressing NK-cell markers. TCRdb processed the 5' RACE reads again and assigns one entry to each CDR3 protein, with no DNA. Listed are around 550,000 distinct CDR3 sequences; approximately 3.5% falls within the top ten. What was sequenced was blood T cells: a sorted CD56 or NKG2C T cell subset, CD4+ or CD8+ T cells, or bulk PBMC T cells (not recorded which). Every receptor here comes from a man younger than 35 in good health.

The chain is built from TRBV29-1 and TRBJ1-4; the D call from TCRdb, TRBD1, cannot be confirmed without DNA. The CDR3 consists of 13 residues. Germline V gene sequence: CDR1 SQVTM, CDR2 ANQGSEA. The CDR3 sequence: CSVTGVSNEKLFF. Supplemented by reference TRBV29-1 and TRBJ1-4, the full variable domain reads SAVISQKPSRDICQRGTSLTIQCQVDSQVTMMFWYRQQPGQSLTLIATANQGSEATYESGFVIDKFPISRPNLTFSTLTVSNMSPEDSSIYLCSVTGVSNEKLFFGSGTQLSVL.

The CDR3 region is CASSYGEGQGWETQYF. This rearrangement joins TRBV5-1 to TRBJ2-5; TCRdb's D gene call, TRBD1, goes unchecked for lack of DNA. Germline assignment: CDR1 SGHRS and CDR2 YFSETQ. CDR3 length: 16 amino acids.

CDR3 protein: CASSQRGGTHTQYF. The V call is TRBV4-3, the J call TRBJ2-3; there is no DNA to check the TCRdb D call of TRBD2. Looked up from germline, CDR1 is LGHNA and CDR2 is YSLEER. CDR3 size: 14 residues.

V gene TRBV20-1 combines with J gene TRBJ2-1; absent DNA, TCRdb's TRBD1 call cannot be checked. This CDR3 region has 12 residues. CDR1 and CDR2 from the germline V gene are DFQATT and SNEGSKA (reference sequence). The chain's CDR3 is CSAGIPGDEQFF.

The rearrangement uses TRBV29-1 and TRBJ2-3. Germline V gives CDR1 SQVTM, CDR2 ANQGSEA. The CDR3 is 11 amino acids. CDR3 amino acids: CSVGFQNTQYF.

The chain uses TRBV6-2 or TRBV6-3 and TRBJ2-2; the TCRdb call, TRBD1, lacks DNA for checking. The CDR3 is 16 amino acids. Germline assignment: CDR1 MNHEY and CDR2 SVGEGT. CDR3 amino acids: CASSSLSEGGTGELFF.

The chain combines TRBV19 with TRBJ2-2; with no DNA, the TCRdb D assignment of TRBD2 cannot be verified. Per the germline V gene, CDR1 is LNHDA and CDR2 is SQIVND (reference sequence). The CDR3 has 14 amino acids. This CDR3 is CASRLAGDPGELFF.

This chain uses TRBV28 with TRBJ2-4; the TRBD2 assignment by TCRdb is unverifiable without DNA. The CDR3 runs to 18 residues. Per the germline V gene, CDR1 is MDHEN and CDR2 is SYDVKM. The CDR3: CASSLFGKGRPKGNIQYF.

This chain uses TRBV20-1 with TRBJ1-1; TCRdb's D gene call, TRBD1, goes unchecked for lack of DNA. This CDR3 is 13 amino acids long. The germline gives CDR1 DFQATT, CDR2 SNEGSKA (reference sequence). CDR3 residues: CSAGQKQNTEAFF.

The V call is TRBV9, the J call TRBJ2-2. Germline values: CDR1 SGDLS, CDR2 YYNGEE. The CDR3 consists of 14 residues. CDR3: CASRETPNTGELFF.

The chain is built from TRBV6-2 or TRBV6-3 and TRBJ2-2; absent DNA, TCRdb's TRBD2 call cannot be checked. The CDR3 is 15 residues long. Germline assignment: CDR1 MNHEY and CDR2 SVGEGT. CDR3 in amino acids: CASSGLAGAVGELFF.

This sequence joins TRBV27 and TRBJ2-7. The CDR3 is 13 amino acids. Germline CDR1 and CDR2: MNHEY and SMNVEV (reference sequence). The CDR3: CASQRGALYEQYF.

CDR3 protein: CASSVNPVRSVEETQYF. The chain couples TRBV9 to TRBJ2-5; TCRdb designates TRBD1, a call that cannot be tested without DNA. Germline V gives CDR1 SGDLS, CDR2 YYNGEE. The CDR3 is 17 residues long.

The rearrangement uses TRBV13 and TRBJ2-3. The germline V gene encodes CDR1 PRHDT and CDR2 FYEKMQ (reference sequence). This CDR3 is 15 amino acids long. This CDR3 is CASSQNRHGTDTQYF.

This chain uses TRBV5-1 with TRBJ2-7; without DNA, the TCRdb call of TRBD2 cannot be checked. The CDR3 spans 17 residues. Germline values: CDR1 SGHRS, CDR2 YFSETQ. The CDR3 is CASSLAGTSGRFNEQYF.

The chain links TRBV15 to TRBJ1-2. This CDR3 contains 14 residues. Germline lookup yields CDR1 LNHNV and CDR2 YYDKDF (reference sequence). The CDR3 region is CATSRDQGSYGYTF.

V gene TRBV20-1 combines with J gene TRBJ2-1; TCRdb's D call, TRBD2, is unchecked because there is no DNA. Germline CDR1 and CDR2: DFQATT and SNEGSKA (reference sequence). The CDR3 contains 14 residues. The CDR3 loop is CSARGPSGLGEQFF.

The CDR3 loop reads CASSPGLAGGPYEQFF. The V gene is TRBV12-3 or TRBV12-4, the J gene TRBJ2-1; TCRdb returns TRBD2, unconfirmable since there is no DNA. The length of the CDR3 is 16 residues.